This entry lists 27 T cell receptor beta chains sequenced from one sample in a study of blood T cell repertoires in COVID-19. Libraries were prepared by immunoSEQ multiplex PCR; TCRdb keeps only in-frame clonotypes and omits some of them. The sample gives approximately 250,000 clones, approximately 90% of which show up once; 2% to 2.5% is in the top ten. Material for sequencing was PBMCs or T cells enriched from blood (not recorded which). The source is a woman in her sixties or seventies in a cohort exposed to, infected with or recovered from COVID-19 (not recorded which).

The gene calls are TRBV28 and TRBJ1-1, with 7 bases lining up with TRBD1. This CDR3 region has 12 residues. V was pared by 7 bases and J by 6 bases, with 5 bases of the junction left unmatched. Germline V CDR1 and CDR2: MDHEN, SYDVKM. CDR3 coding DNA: TGTGCCAGCATCCTACAGGGGTCTGAAGCTTTCTTT. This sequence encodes CASILQGSEAFF. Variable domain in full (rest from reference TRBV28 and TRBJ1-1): DVKVTQSSRYLVKRTGEKVFLECVQDMDHENMFWYRQDPGLGLRLIYFSYDVKMKEKGDIPEGYSVSREKKERFSLILESASTNQTSMYLCASILQGSEAFFGQGTRLTVV.

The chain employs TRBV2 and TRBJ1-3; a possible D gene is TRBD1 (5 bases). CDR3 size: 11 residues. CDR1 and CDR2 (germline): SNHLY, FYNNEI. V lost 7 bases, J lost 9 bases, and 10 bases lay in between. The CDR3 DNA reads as TGTGCCAGCAAGAGCGGGACCACCATATATTTT. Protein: CASKSGTTIYF. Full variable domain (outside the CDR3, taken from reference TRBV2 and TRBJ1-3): EPEVTQTPSHQVTQMGQEVILRCVPISNHLYFYWYRQILGQKVEFLVSFYNNEISEKSEIFDDQFSVERPDGSNFTLKIRSTKLEDSAMYFCASKSGTTIYFGEGSWLTVV.

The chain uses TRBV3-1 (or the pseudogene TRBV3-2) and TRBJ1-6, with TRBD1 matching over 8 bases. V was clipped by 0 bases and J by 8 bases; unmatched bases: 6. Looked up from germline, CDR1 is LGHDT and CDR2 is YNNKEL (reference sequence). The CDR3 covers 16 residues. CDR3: CASSQERGQGDSPLHF. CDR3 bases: TGTGCCAGCAGCCAAGAGAGAGGACAGGGCGATTCACCCCTCCACTTT.

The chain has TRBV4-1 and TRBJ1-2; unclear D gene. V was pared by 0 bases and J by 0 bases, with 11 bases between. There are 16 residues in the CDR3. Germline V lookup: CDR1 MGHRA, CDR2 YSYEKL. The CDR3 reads CASSQDGGPTNYGYTF. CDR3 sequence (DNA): TGCGCCAGCAGCCAAGATGGAGGGCCAACTAACTATGGCTACACCTTC.

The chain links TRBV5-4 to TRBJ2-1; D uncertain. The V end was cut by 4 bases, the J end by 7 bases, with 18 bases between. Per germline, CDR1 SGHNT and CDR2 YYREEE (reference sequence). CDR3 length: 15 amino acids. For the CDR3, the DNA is TGTGCCAGCAGCCCGCCAAGTGAGGCCTTTAATGAGCAGTTCTTC. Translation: CASSPPSEAFNEQFF.

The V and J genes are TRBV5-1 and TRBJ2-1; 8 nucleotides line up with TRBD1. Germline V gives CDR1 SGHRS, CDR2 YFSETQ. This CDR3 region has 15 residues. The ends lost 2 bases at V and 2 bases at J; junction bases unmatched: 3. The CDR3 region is CASSLDRGTYNEQFF. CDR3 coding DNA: TGCGCCAGCAGCTTAGACAGGGGCACCTACAATGAGCAGTTCTTC.

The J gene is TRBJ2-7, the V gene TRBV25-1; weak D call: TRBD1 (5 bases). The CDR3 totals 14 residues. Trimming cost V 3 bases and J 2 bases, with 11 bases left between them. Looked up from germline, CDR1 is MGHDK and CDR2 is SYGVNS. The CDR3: CASSDPGKTYEQYF. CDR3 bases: TGTGCCAGCAGTGATCCAGGGAAGACCTACGAGCAGTACTTC.

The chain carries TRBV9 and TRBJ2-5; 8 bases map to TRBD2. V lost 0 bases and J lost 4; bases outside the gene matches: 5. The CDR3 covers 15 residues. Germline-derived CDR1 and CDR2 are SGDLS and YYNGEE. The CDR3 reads CASSVGGGRLETQYF. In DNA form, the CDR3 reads TGTGCCAGCAGCGTAGGGGGCGGGAGGTTAGAGACCCAGTACTTC.

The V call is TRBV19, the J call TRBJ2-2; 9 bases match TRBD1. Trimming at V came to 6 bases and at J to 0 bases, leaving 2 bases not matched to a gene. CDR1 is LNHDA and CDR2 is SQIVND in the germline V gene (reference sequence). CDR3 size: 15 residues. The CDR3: CASRGTGSNTGELFF. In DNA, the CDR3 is TGTGCCAGTAGGGGGACAGGGTCGAACACCGGGGAGCTGTTTTTT.

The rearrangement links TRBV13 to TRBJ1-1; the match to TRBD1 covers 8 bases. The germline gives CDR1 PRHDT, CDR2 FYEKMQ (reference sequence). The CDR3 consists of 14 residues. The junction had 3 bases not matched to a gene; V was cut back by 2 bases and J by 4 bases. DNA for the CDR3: TGTGCCAGCAGCTTATCAGGGGGCGGCACTGAAGCTTTCTTT. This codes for CASSLSGGGTEAFF.

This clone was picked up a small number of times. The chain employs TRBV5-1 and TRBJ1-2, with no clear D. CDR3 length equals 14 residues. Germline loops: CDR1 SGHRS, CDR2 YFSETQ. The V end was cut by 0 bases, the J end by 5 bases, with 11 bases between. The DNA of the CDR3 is TGCGCCAGCAGCTTGGACAGCAGCTTTTATGGCTACACCTTC. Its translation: CASSLDSSFYGYTF. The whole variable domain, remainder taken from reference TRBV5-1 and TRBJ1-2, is KAGVTQTPRYLIKTRGQQVTLSCSPISGHRSVSWYQQTPGQGLQFLFEYFSETQRNKGNFPGRFSGRQFSNSRSEMNVSTLELGDSALYLCASSLDSSFYGYTFGSGTRLTVV.

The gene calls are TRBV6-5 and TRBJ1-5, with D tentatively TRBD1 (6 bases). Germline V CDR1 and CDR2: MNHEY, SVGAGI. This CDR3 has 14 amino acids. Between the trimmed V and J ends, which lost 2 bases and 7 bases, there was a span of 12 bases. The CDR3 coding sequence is TGTGCCAGCAGTTACCGGGAGGGGGTCCAGCCCCAGCATTTT. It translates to CASSYREGVQPQHF.

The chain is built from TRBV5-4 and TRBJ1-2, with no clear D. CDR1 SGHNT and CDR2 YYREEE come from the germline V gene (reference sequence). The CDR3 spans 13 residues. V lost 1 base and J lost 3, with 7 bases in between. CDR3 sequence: CASSLSRDYGYTF. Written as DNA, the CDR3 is TGTGCCAGCAGCTTGTCCCGGGACTATGGCTACACCTTC. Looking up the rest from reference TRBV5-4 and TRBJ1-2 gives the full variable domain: ETGVTQSPTHLIKTRGQQVTLRCSSQSGHNTVSWYQQALGQGPQFIFQYYREEENGRGNFPPRFSGLQFPNYSSELNVNALELDDSALYLCASSLSRDYGYTFGSGTRLTVV.

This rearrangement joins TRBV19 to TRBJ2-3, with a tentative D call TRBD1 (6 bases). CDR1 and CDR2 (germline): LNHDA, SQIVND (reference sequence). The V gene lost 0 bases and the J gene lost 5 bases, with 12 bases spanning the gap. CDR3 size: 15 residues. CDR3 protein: CASSIDTRGGDTQYF. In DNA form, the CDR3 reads TGTGCCAGTAGTATAGATACCAGGGGTGGAGATACGCAGTATTTT.

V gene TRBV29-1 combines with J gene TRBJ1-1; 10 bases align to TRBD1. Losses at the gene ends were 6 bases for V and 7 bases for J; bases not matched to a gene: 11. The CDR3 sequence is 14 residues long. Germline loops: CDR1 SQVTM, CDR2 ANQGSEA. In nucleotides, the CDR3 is TGCAGCGTAAGACAGGGGGCAAGGGAAGGTGAAGCTTTCTTT. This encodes CSVRQGAREGEAFF.

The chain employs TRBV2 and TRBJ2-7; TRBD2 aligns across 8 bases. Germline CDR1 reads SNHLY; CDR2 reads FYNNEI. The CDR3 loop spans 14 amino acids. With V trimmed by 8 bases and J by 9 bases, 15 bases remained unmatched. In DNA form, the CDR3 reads TGTGCCAGCGTCGCAGCGGGAGCGAGGGGGGGGCAGTACTTC. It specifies CASVAAGARGGQYF.

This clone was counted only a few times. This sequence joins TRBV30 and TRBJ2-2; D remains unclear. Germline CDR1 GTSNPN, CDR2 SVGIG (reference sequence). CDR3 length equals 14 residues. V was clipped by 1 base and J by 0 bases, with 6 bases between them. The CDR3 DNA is TGTGCCTGGAGTGGGAGCGCGAACACCGGGGAGCTGTTTTTT. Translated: CAWSGSANTGELFF.

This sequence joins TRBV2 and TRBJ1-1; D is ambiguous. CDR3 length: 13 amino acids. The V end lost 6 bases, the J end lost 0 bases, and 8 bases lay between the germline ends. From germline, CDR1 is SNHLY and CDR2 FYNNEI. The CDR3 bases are TGTGCCAGCAGGAGAAAATTGAACACTGAAGCTTTCTTT. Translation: CASRRKLNTEAFF.

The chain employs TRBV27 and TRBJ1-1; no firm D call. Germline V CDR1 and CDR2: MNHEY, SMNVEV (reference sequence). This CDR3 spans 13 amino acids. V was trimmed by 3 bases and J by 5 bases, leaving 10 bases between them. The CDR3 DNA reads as TGTGCCAGCAGTTTTCGGGGTCAGACTGAAGCTTTCTTT. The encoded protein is CASSFRGQTEAFF.

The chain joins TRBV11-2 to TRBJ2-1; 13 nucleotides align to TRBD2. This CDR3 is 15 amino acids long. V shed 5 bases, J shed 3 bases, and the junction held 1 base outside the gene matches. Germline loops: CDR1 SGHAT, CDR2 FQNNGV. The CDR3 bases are TGTGCCAGCAGCCGGACTAGCGGGGGCTACAATGAGCAGTTCTTC. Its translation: CASSRTSGGYNEQFF.

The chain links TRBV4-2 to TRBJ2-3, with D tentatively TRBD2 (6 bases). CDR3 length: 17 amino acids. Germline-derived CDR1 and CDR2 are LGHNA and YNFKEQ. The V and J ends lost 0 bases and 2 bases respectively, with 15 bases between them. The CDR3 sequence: CASSQDYKQRATDTQYF. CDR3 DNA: TGTGCCAGCAGCCAAGATTATAAACAGCGGGCCACAGATACGCAGTATTTT.

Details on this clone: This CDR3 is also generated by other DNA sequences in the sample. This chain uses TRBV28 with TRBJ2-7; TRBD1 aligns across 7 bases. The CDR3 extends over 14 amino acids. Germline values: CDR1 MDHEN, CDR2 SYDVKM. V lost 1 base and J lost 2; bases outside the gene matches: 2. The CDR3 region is CASSLSGGPYEQYF. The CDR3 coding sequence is TGTGCCAGCAGTTTATCAGGGGGACCCTACGAGCAGTACTTC.

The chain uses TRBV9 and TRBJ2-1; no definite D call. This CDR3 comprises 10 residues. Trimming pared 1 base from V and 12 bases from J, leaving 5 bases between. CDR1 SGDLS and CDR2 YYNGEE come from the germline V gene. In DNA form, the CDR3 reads TGTGCCAGCAGCGTACCGAGGCAGTTCTTC. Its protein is CASSVPRQFF.

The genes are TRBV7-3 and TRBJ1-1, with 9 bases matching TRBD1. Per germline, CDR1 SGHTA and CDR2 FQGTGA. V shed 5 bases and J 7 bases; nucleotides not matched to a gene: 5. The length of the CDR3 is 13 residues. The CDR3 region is CASSQQGASEAFF. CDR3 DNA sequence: TGTGCCAGCAGCCAACAGGGGGCAAGTGAAGCTTTCTTT. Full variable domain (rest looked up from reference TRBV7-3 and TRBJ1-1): GAGVSQTPSNKVTEKGKYVELRCDPISGHTALYWYRQSLGQGPEFLIYFQGTGAADDSGLPNDRFFAVRPEGSVSTLKIQRTERGDSAVYLCASSQQGASEAFFGQGTRLTVV.

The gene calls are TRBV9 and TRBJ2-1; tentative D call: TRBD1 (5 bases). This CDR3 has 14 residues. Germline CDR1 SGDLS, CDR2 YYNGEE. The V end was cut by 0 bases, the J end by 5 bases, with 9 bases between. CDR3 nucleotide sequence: TGTGCCAGCAGCGTAGTTGGGGCCAACAATGAGCAGTTCTTC. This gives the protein CASSVVGANNEQFF.

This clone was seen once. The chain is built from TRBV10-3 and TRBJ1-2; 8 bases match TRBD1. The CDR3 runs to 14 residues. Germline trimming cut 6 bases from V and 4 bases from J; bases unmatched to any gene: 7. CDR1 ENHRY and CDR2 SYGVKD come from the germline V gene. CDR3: CAISAGQGPYGYTF. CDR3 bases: TGTGCCATCAGCGCCGGACAGGGCCCCTATGGCTACACCTTC.

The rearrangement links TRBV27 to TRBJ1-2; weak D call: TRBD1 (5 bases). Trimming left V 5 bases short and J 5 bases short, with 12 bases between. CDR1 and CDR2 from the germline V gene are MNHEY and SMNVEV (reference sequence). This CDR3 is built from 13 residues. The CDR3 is CASSRGSWYGYTF. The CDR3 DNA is TGTGCCAGCAGTAGGGGATCATGGTATGGCTACACCTTC.